The 29 T cell receptor beta chains below all came from one sample that was sequenced in a study of cytomegalovirus exposure and HLA in healthy donors. Amplification used 60 Vbeta primers and 13 Jbeta primers. Repertoires were generated with immunoSEQ multiplex PCR, while TCRdb's copy carries only in-frame clones and drops some. This sample's table has around 80,000 clones. Source material: PBMCs. The receptors here all came from a boy aged 5-17 years in good health and CMV-seronegative.

CDR3 sequence reads: CASRLDRWSGYGYTF. CDR3 nucleotides: TGTGCCAGCAGACTAGACAGGTGGAGTGGCTATGGCTACACCTTC. The chain combines TRBV2 with TRBJ1-2, with D perhaps matching TRBD1 (6 bases). V was pared by 6 bases and J by 4 bases, with 18 bases between. The CDR3 contains 15 residues. Germline CDR1 reads SNHLY; CDR2 reads FYNNEI.

The gene calls are TRBV30 and TRBJ1-5; D perhaps matches TRBD1 (6 bases). The CDR3 has 12 residues. V was pared by 2 bases and J by 11 bases, with 13 bases between. Germline CDR1 GTSNPN, CDR2 SVGIG (reference sequence). CDR3 loop: CAWSQQGWTQHF. As DNA, the CDR3 is TGTGCCTGGAGTCAACAGGGATGGACCCAGCATTTT.

The CDR3 DNA follows: TGTGCCAGCAGCGTAGCTGCTTCAGGGAGGCACGAGCAGTACTTC. Its protein is CASSVAASGRHEQYF. J is TRBJ2-7 and V is TRBV9, with D maybe TRBD2 (6 bases). Trimming cost V 0 bases and J 5 bases, with 15 bases left between them. This CDR3 spans 15 amino acids. Germline loops: CDR1 SGDLS, CDR2 YYNGEE.

About this clone itself: The junction departs from germline at one end; a sequencing error may be responsible. The chain joins TRBV6-1 to TRBJ2-5, with 8 bases identical to TRBD2. The CDR3 sequence is 14 residues long. CDR1 and CDR2 (germline): MNHNS, SASEGT. The CDR3 DNA reads as TGTGCCAGCACTATCGGGGGGGGCCGGGAGAACCAGTACTTC. It encodes CASTIGGGRENQYF.

V and J are TRBV10-3 and TRBJ1-2, with D unresolved. The CDR3 consists of 14 residues. The V gene lost 5 bases and the J gene lost 2 bases, with 12 bases spanning the gap. Germline CDR1 and CDR2: ENHRY and SYGVKD. The CDR3 reads CAISRERGNYGYTF. Written as DNA, the CDR3 is TGTGCCATCAGTCGGGAAAGAGGGAACTATGGCTACACCTTC.

This chain links TRBV5-4 with TRBJ2-5, with D perhaps matching TRBD1 (6 bases). The V gene lost 2 bases and the J gene lost 2 bases, with 7 bases spanning the gap. CDR1 is SGHNT, CDR2 YYREEE, per germline (reference sequence). This CDR3 is 13 amino acids long. This CDR3 reads CASSFRGQETQYF. CDR3 nucleotide sequence: TGTGCCAGCAGCTTCAGGGGACAAGAGACCCAGTACTTC.

The chain recombines TRBV18 with TRBJ2-7; the match to TRBD2 covers 9 bases. J was trimmed by 6 bases and V by 3 bases; bases with no gene match: 12. CDR3 length equals 16 residues. CDR1 is KGHSH and CDR2 is LQKENI in the germline V gene. CDR3 sequence: CASSPWGSGSVGEQYF. CDR3 in DNA: TGTGCCAGCTCACCGTGGGGTAGCGGGAGCGTAGGCGAGCAGTACTTC.

This sequence joins TRBV5-4 and TRBJ1-1, with a possible D match to TRBD1 (5 bases). The germline gives CDR1 SGHNT, CDR2 YYREEE (reference sequence). This CDR3 contains 13 residues. The V and J ends lost 4 bases and 8 bases respectively, with 15 bases between them. CDR3 residues: CASSPGGQGEAFF. Written as DNA, the CDR3 is TGTGCCAGCAGCCCGGGAGGCCAGGGCGAAGCTTTCTTT. Variable domain in full (rest from reference TRBV5-4 and TRBJ1-1): ETGVTQSPTHLIKTRGQQVTLRCSSQSGHNTVSWYQQALGQGPQFIFQYYREEENGRGNFPPRFSGLQFPNYSSELNVNALELDDSALYLCASSPGGQGEAFFGQGTRLTVV.

This sequence joins TRBV5-1 and TRBJ2-7; TRBD1 agrees at 12 bases. V lost 1 base, J lost 4 bases, and 6 bases stayed unmatched. Germline CDR1 and CDR2: SGHRS and YFSETQ. CDR3 length: 16 residues. CDR3 residues: CASSLSPGQGAYEQYF. CDR3 DNA sequence: TGCGCCAGCAGCTTGTCCCCGGGACAGGGGGCATACGAGCAGTACTTC.

The chain uses TRBV7-9 and TRBJ1-2; D is uncertain. The V end lost 0 bases, the J end lost 4 bases, and 3 bases lay between the germline ends. CDR3 length: 12 amino acids. The germline V gene has CDR1 SEHNR and CDR2 FQNEAQ (reference sequence). The CDR3 DNA reads TGTGCCAGCAGCTTAGCCAGCTATGGCTACACCTTC. Encoded protein: CASSLASYGYTF.

V is TRBV2 and J is TRBJ1-2; TRBD1 matches at 12 bases. Germline trimming cut 6 bases from V and 4 bases from J; bases unmatched to any gene: 3. The CDR3 spans 14 residues. Germline CDR1 is SNHLY and CDR2 is FYNNEI. Here the CDR3 reads CASRGTGGAYGYTF. The CDR3 region has the DNA TGTGCCAGCAGAGGGACAGGGGGCGCCTATGGCTACACCTTC.

The genes are TRBV7-2 and TRBJ1-5; D might be TRBD1 (6 bases). V was trimmed by 5 bases and J by 3 bases, leaving 14 bases between them. This CDR3 spans 15 amino acids. Germline-derived CDR1 and CDR2 are SGHTA and FQGNSA. Here the CDR3 DNA reads TGTGCCAGCAGCGCCGAACAGGGATTCAATCAGCCCCAGCATTTT. The encoded protein is CASSAEQGFNQPQHF.

The V and J genes are TRBV5-1 and TRBJ2-7; 10 nucleotides agree with TRBD1. Losses at the gene ends were 2 bases for V and 2 bases for J; bases not matched to a gene: 7. The V gene's germline CDR1 is SGHRS and CDR2 YFSETQ. The CDR3 runs 16 residues. The CDR3 DNA follows: TGCGCCAGCAGCTTAACCGGGACAGGGGCTCCCTACGAGCAGTACTTC. It yields the protein CASSLTGTGAPYEQYF.

The rearrangement uses TRBV9 and TRBJ1-2; D not certain. This CDR3 contains 15 residues. The germline V and J ends were trimmed by 0 bases and 1 base, with 10 bases remaining between them. Germline assignment: CDR1 SGDLS and CDR2 YYNGEE. As DNA, the CDR3 is TGTGCCAGCAGCGTAGAGCATACCGATAACTATGGCTACACCTTC. Translation: CASSVEHTDNYGYTF.

The chain employs TRBV30 and TRBJ2-7; perhaps TRBD2 as D (5 bases). The germline V gene has CDR1 GTSNPN and CDR2 SVGIG (reference sequence). The CDR3 covers 13 residues. The V end was cut by 4 bases, the J end by 2 bases, with 12 bases between. The chain's CDR3 is CAWNVGIAYEQYF. DNA of the CDR3: TGTGCCTGGAACGTCGGGATCGCCTACGAGCAGTACTTC.

This chain uses TRBV27 with TRBJ2-7, with 12 bases aligning to TRBD2. Germline loops: CDR1 MNHEY, CDR2 SMNVEV (reference sequence). This CDR3 has 16 residues. V was clipped by 4 bases and J by 7 bases; unmatched bases: 11. CDR3: CASSSRTSGALWEQYF. CDR3 coding DNA: TGTGCCAGCAGTTCCCGGACTAGCGGGGCCCTCTGGGAGCAGTACTTC.

Here the CDR3 reads CAWSVGTGYQPQHF. The CDR3 DNA reads as TGTGCCTGGAGTGTAGGGACAGGGTATCAGCCCCAGCATTTT. The V and J genes are TRBV30 and TRBJ1-5, with 9 bases that match TRBD1. The CDR3 runs 14 residues. Looked up from germline, CDR1 is GTSNPN and CDR2 is SVGIG (reference sequence). With V trimmed by 0 bases and J by 5 bases, 2 bases remained unmatched.

V gene TRBV27 combines with J gene TRBJ2-1; D unclear. The ends were cut back, 6 bases at V and 8 bases at J, with 26 bases in the middle. The CDR3 has 17 amino acids. The V gene's germline CDR1 is MNHEY and CDR2 SMNVEV (reference sequence). CDR3 bases: TGTGCCAGCAGCCCCGTTTTCTTCGCGTCGTCCGTCGATGAGCAGTTCTTC. Residues: CASSPVFFASSVDEQFF.

The V call is TRBV4-1, the J call TRBJ1-1; D may be TRBD1 (5 bases). Germline V gives CDR1 MGHRA, CDR2 YSYEKL. The CDR3 covers 17 residues. V was pared by 1 base and J by 1 base, with 16 bases between. Written as DNA, the CDR3 is TGCGCCAGCAGCCAAGCCATGGGCGCGGGGGGGAACACTGAAGCTTTCTTT. Translated: CASSQAMGAGGNTEAFF.

The gene calls are TRBV6-5 and TRBJ2-3, with D unclear. CDR1 MNHEY and CDR2 SVGAGI come from the germline V gene. V gave up 0 bases and J gave up 4 bases, with 8 bases separating them. This CDR3 is built from 14 residues. The CDR3 nucleotides read TGTGCCAGCAGTTACTCCAGGATCCCAGATACGCAGTATTTT. Amino acids: CASSYSRIPDTQYF.

The chain is built from TRBV25-1 and TRBJ1-6, with 9 bases identical to TRBD1. This CDR3 region has 15 residues. The germline gives CDR1 MGHDK, CDR2 SYGVNS. The V and J ends lost 6 bases and 10 bases, in that order; junction bases with no gene match: 10. CDR3 residues: CASSDPGQGESPLHF. CDR3 bases: TGTGCCAGCAGCGATCCGGGACAGGGCGAATCACCCCTCCACTTT.

The genes are TRBV9 and TRBJ1-1, with 7 bases identical to TRBD1. With 3 bases clipped from V and 5 bases from J, the junction kept 13 bases outside the gene matches. CDR3 length equals 16 residues. Germline V lookup: CDR1 SGDLS, CDR2 YYNGEE. CDR3 sequence reads: CASSAGTASAGTEAFF. CDR3 DNA sequence: TGTGCCAGCAGCGCAGGGACAGCGAGCGCGGGTACTGAAGCTTTCTTT.

The chain employs TRBV4-1 and TRBJ2-2; 12 nucleotides match TRBD1. Germline-derived CDR1 and CDR2 are MGHRA and YSYEKL. V lost 0 bases to trimming and J lost 5 bases; unmatched junction nucleotides: 4. The CDR3 has 17 residues. The DNA of the CDR3 is TGCGCCAGCAGCCAAGAGGGACAGGGGGCATGGACCGGGGAGCTGTTTTTT. This sequence encodes CASSQEGQGAWTGELFF.

The CDR3 DNA sequence: TGTGCCAGCAGCTTAGGGCGAGGGGGACAGCTGTTTTTT. Translation: CASSLGRGGQLFF. J is TRBJ2-2 and V is TRBV13; possible D gene TRBD1, 6 bases. The CDR3 is 13 amino acids. Trimming pared 0 bases from V and 12 bases from J, leaving 11 bases between. The germline gives CDR1 PRHDT, CDR2 FYEKMQ (reference sequence).

The chain is built from TRBV6-1 and TRBJ2-1; possibly TRBD1 for D (6 bases). The CDR3 has 13 residues. Germline-derived CDR1 and CDR2 are MNHNS and SASEGT. V gave up 4 bases and J gave up 13 bases, with 17 bases separating them. CDR3 in DNA: TGTGCCAGCAGTGGAACCTTGGGACAAATACAGTTCTTC. This codes for CASSGTLGQIQFF.

CDR3 amino acids: CASSITLAGSYNEQFF. The CDR3 DNA reads as TGTGCCAGTAGTATTACCCTAGCGGGGAGTTACAATGAGCAGTTCTTC. The chain recombines TRBV19 with TRBJ2-1; 9 bases line up with TRBD2. This CDR3 has 16 amino acids. Germline trimming cut 3 bases from V and 4 bases from J; bases unmatched to any gene: 7. Looked up from germline, CDR1 is LNHDA and CDR2 is SQIVND (reference sequence).

The chain is built from TRBV25-1 and TRBJ2-7, with 9 bases aligning to TRBD2. The CDR3 sequence is 18 residues long. Trimming cost V 3 bases and J 5 bases; bases outside gene matches: 17. Germline assignment: CDR1 MGHDK and CDR2 SYGVNS. The CDR3 region has the DNA TGTGCCAGCAGTGAGAATTGGGTTCGGCGGGAGGGGATTCACGAGCAGTACTTC. It specifies CASSENWVRREGIHEQYF.

J is TRBJ1-5 and V is TRBV5-1, with a tentative D call TRBD1 (6 bases). Between the trimmed V and J ends, which lost 1 base and 4 bases, there was a span of 12 bases. CDR1 SGHRS and CDR2 YFSETQ come from the germline V gene. This CDR3 contains 15 residues. The CDR3 loop reads CASSLSTGLNQPQHF. The CDR3, as DNA: TGCGCCAGCAGCTTGAGTACAGGGTTAAATCAGCCCCAGCATTTT.

This chain connects TRBV7-9 to TRBJ2-3; 8 bases line up with TRBD2. V lost 6 bases to trimming and J lost 0 bases; unmatched junction nucleotides: 8. This CDR3 contains 16 residues. Germline CDR1 SEHNR, CDR2 FQNEAQ (reference sequence). The CDR3 loop is CASRRGAGGSTDTQYF. In DNA form, the CDR3 reads TGTGCCAGCAGGCGAGGGGCGGGGGGTAGCACAGATACGCAGTATTTT.